Listed below are T cell receptor beta chains from one sample, sequenced in a study of lymphopenia after photon versus proton radiotherapy. TCRdb's copy holds only in-frame clones and misses some; the assay was immunoSEQ multiplex PCR. The profile shows approximately 62,000 clones, less than 85% of them singletons. This sample comprised peripheral blood, obtained from a patient treated with proton-based radiotherapy. The receptors stem from a man aged 55 to 70 with pancreatic cancer. Both conserved end residues are part of each CDR3. D genes are given only for firm matches. Where a row states a size, it is once, few, many or the class of an expanded clone; other rows omit it.

j_call v_call clone_size d_call cdr3_aa cdr3_nt
TRBJ1-1 TRBV25-1 NA NA CASMLTGNTEAFF TGTGCCAGCATGTTGACAGGGAACACTGAAGCTTTCTTT
TRBJ2-2 TRBV11-3 NA NA CASQRAQFGTGELFF TGTGCCAGCCAGAGGGCCCAATTTGGCACCGGGGAGCTGTTTTTT
TRBJ2-7 TRBV4-1 few TRBD1 CASRNQPGTAYEQYF TGCGCCAGCAGGAATCAACCCGGGACAGCCTACGAGCAGTACTTC
TRBJ2-6 TRBV5-4 NA NA CASVQSKSGANVLTF TGTGCCAGCGTCCAGAGTAAGTCTGGGGCCAACGTCCTGACTTTC
TRBJ1-4 TRBV18 NA NA CASSPSRAAPNEKLFF TGTGCCAGCTCACCATCCAGGGCCGCCCCTAATGAAAAACTGTTTTTT
TRBJ2-7 TRBV2 NA NA CASMGGGSSYEQYF TGTGCCAGCATGGGGGGCGGGAGCTCCTACGAGCAGTACTTC
TRBJ2-2 TRBV27 NA TRBD1 CASSLRGQGPGELFF TGTGCCAGCAGTTTAAGGGGACAGGGACCCGGGGAGCTGTTTTTT
TRBJ2-5 TRBV9 NA NA CASSLGPVKETQYF TGTGCCAGCAGCCTCGGACCGGTCAAAGAGACCCAGTACTTC
TRBJ1-5 TRBV5-1 NA NA CARRSRVNQPQHF TGCGCCAGGCGGAGTCGGGTAAATCAGCCCCAGCATTTT
TRBJ2-7 TRBV7-9 NA TRBD1 CASSDRQGSNEQYF TGTGCCAGCAGCGACCGACAGGGATCGAACGAGCAGTACTTC
TRBJ2-1 TRBV5-1 NA NA CASRWGLTSSYNEQFF TGCGCCAGCAGGTGGGGACTTACAAGCTCCTACAATGAGCAGTTCTTC
TRBJ1-1 TRBV5-8 NA NA CASSLWGGMNTEAFF TGTGCCAGCAGCCTATGGGGAGGGATGAACACTGAAGCTTTCTTT
TRBJ2-7 TRBV6-5 NA TRBD2 CASTYDLLAAPYEQYF TGTGCCAGCACTTACGACTTGCTAGCGGCCCCCTACGAGCAGTACTTC
TRBJ1-5 TRBV10-2 NA NA CASSESSGNQPQHF TGCGCCAGCAGTGAGTCGTCCGGAAATCAGCCCCAGCATTTT
TRBJ2-2 TRBV12-1 NA NA CASSRAGHRNTGELFF TGTGCCAGCAGCAGGGCCGGACACCGGAACACCGGGGAGCTGTTTTTT
TRBJ2-1 TRBV6-4 NA NA CASSDSASGYNEQFF TGTGCCAGCAGTGACTCTGCAAGCGGCTACAATGAGCAGTTCTTC
TRBJ2-1 TRBV11-2 NA TRBD2 CASSSLGGSSYNEQFF TGTGCCAGCAGCTCCCTCGGCGGGAGCTCCTACAATGAGCAGTTCTTC
TRBJ1-6 TRBV5-4 NA TRBD1 CATHDRERANSPLHF TGTGCCACCCATGACAGGGAACGCGCCAATTCACCCCTCCACTTT
TRBJ2-7 TRBV6-5 NA NA CASSPTGSSYEQYF TGTGCCAGCAGCCCCACAGGGAGCTCCTACGAGCAGTACTTC
TRBJ1-2 TRBV5-1 NA NA CASSFQLIDGYTF TGCGCCAGCAGCTTTCAACTCATTGACGGCTACACCTTC
TRBJ1-1 TRBV10-1 NA NA CASSESRGLGTEAFF TGCGCCAGCAGTGAGTCTCGGGGCTTGGGCACTGAAGCTTTCTTT
TRBJ2-3 TRBV5-6 NA NA CASSSYQRRPSTDTQYF TGTGCCAGCAGCTCCTATCAGCGGAGACCTAGCACAGATACGCAGTATTTT
TRBJ2-7 TRBV30 NA TRBD1 CAWSGTGGPYEQYF TGTGCCTGGAGTGGGACAGGGGGCCCCTACGAGCAGTACTTC
TRBJ1-1 TRBV27 once NA CASSLRGRDTEAFF TGTGCCAGCAGTTTACGGGGGCGCGACACTGAAGCTTTCTTT
TRBJ2-6 TRBV7-9 once TRBD2 CASSLTGGRRPGANVLTF TGTGCCAGCAGCCTAACGGGAGGCAGAAGACCTGGGGCCAACGTCCTGACTTTC
TRBJ2-1 TRBV30 once TRBD2 CAWSVKGLAGNEQFF TGTGCCTGGAGTGTAAAGGGACTAGCGGGCAATGAGCAGTTCTTC
TRBJ2-3 TRBV7-6 NA TRBD2 CASSLEASGSTDTQYF TGTGCCAGCAGCTTAGAGGCTAGCGGGAGTACAGATACGCAGTATTTT
TRBJ2-5 TRBV20-1 NA NA CSASSETQYF TGCAGTGCTAGTTCAGAGACCCAGTACTTC
TRBJ2-1 TRBV7-3 NA NA CASSSPPHNEQFF TGTGCCAGCAGCTCCCCCCCCCACAATGAGCAGTTCTTC
TRBJ2-3 TRBV10-3 NA NA CAISDIGLAITDTQYF TGTGCCATCAGTGATATAGGGCTAGCAATCACAGATACGCAGTATTTT